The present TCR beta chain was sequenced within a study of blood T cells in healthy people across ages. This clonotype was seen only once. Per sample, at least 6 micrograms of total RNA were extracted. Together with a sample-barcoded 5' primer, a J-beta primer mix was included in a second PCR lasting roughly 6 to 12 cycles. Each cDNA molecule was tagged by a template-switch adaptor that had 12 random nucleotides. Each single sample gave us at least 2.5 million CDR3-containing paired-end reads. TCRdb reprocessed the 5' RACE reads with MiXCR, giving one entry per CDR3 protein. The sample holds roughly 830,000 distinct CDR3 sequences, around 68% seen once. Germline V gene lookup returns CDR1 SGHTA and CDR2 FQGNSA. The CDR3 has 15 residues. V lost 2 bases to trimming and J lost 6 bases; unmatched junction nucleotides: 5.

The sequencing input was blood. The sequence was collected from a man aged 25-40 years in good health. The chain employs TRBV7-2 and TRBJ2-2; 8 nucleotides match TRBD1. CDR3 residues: CASSLLPTGAGELFF. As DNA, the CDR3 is TGTGCCAGCAGCTTACTCCCGACAGGGGCCGGGGAGCTGTTTTTT. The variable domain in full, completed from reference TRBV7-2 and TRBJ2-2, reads GAGVSQSPSNKVTEKGKDVELRCDPISGHTALYWYRQSLGQGLEFLIYFQGNSAPDKSGLPSDRFSAERTGGSVSTLTIQRTQQEDSAVYLCASSLLPTGAGELFFGEGSRLTVL.